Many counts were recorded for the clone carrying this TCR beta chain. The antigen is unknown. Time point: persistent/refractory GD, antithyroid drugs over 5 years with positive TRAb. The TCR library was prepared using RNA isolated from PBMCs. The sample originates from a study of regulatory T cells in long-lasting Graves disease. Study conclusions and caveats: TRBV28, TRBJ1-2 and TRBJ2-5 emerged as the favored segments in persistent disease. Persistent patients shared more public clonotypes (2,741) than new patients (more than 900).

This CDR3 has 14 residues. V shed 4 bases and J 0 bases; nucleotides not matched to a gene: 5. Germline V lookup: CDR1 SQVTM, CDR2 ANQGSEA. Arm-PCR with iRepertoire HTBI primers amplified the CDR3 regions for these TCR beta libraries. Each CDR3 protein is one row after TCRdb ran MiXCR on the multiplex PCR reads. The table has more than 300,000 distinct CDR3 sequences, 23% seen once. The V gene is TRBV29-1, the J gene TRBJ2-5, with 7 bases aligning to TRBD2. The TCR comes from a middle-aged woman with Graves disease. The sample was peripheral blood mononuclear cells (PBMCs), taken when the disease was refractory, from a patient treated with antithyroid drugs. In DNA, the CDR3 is TGCAGCGTTGGACGGGAGGTTAACCAAGAGACCCAGTACTTC. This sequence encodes CSVGREVNQETQYF.